Below, 11 T cell receptor beta chains from the same sample are listed, as sequenced in a study of shared clonotypes between healthy human individuals. The repertoire was sequenced with immunoSEQ multiplex PCR; TCRdb's copy has only in-frame clones and lacks some. The table includes 2 million to 3 million clones, over 85% detected once. Sequencing input: naive CD4+ T cells from PBMCs. As to subset: CD45RA+ positively selected. The receptors were gathered from a man younger than 35 in good health. Some clones in this sample may be carry-over from other donors' samples.

The J gene is TRBJ2-2, the V gene TRBV14; 11 bases match TRBD1. Per the germline V gene, CDR1 is SGHDN and CDR2 is FVKESK. V lost 6 bases to trimming and J lost 5 bases; unmatched junction nucleotides: 8. This CDR3 region has 16 residues. In DNA, the CDR3 is TGTGCCAGCAGTCGGACAGGGGGCCGAATTACCGGGGAGCTGTTTTTT. This sequence encodes CASSRTGGRITGELFF. The variable domain in full, with the rest retrieved from reference TRBV14 and TRBJ2-2, is EAGVTQFPSHSVIEKGQTVTLRCDPISGHDNLYWYRRVMGKEIKFLLHFVKESKQDESGMPNNRFLAERTGGTYSTLKVQPAELEDSGVYFCASSRTGGRITGELFFGEGSRLTVL.

On this clone: The same CDR3 can be traced to other DNA sequences in this sample. This chain uses TRBV4-1 with TRBJ2-7, with TRBD2 matching over 8 bases. CDR3 length: 16 amino acids. J gave up 0 bases and V 1 base, and 5 bases lay outside the gene matches. Germline V lookup: CDR1 MGHRA, CDR2 YSYEKL. The CDR3 DNA follows: TGCGCCAGCAGCCAAGGCCTAGCGGGTGTCTCCTACGAGCAGTACTTC. The encoded protein is CASSQGLAGVSYEQYF.

This chain links TRBV28 with TRBJ1-6, with a possible D match to TRBD1 (6 bases). Germline CDR1 and CDR2: MDHEN and SYDVKM. The CDR3 contains 15 residues. V shed 7 bases and J shed 8 bases, with 18 bases lying between them. CDR3 residues: CASITGGARDSPLHF. CDR3 DNA sequence: TGTGCCAGCATCACCGGGGGGGCGAGAGATTCACCCCTCCACTTT.

The CDR3 bases are TGTGCCAGCAGCTTAATCCCTCTAAGGGAAAGTCCCGGGGAGCTGTTTTTT. This sequence encodes CASSLIPLRESPGELFF. The V gene is TRBV7-2, the J gene TRBJ2-2; no clear D gene. Germline CDR1 and CDR2: SGHTA and FQGNSA. Deletions cut 2 bases from V and 6 bases from J, with 19 bases between. CDR3 length: 17 amino acids.

Points on this clone: The same CDR3 is also encoded by other DNA sequences in this sample. The chain couples TRBV28 to TRBJ1-2, with a possible D match to TRBD1 (5 bases). The CDR3 totals 15 residues. Looked up from germline, CDR1 is MDHEN and CDR2 is SYDVKM. Trimming took 3 bases from V and 4 from J, leaving 15 bases between them. CDR3 nucleotides: TGTGCCAGCAGTTTGTCCGGGACGGGGGTCTATGGCTACACCTTC. It yields the protein CASSLSGTGVYGYTF.

CDR3 nucleotide sequence: TGTGCCAGCAGCTTTTCGGGAGCCCCGGAAGAGACCCAGTACTTC. It yields the protein CASSFSGAPEETQYF. The chain uses TRBV11-2 and TRBJ2-5; D may be TRBD2 (6 bases). The ends were cut back, 3 bases at V and 3 bases at J, with 14 bases in the middle. This CDR3 is 15 amino acids long. Germline V lookup: CDR1 SGHAT, CDR2 FQNNGV.

The sample holds one count of this clone. The CDR3 DNA reads as TGCGCCAGCAGCCAAGATTGGGCCGCCGGACGGAGCTCCTATAATTCACCCCTCCACTTT. It specifies CASSQDWAAGRSSYNSPLHF. The rearrangement links TRBV4-1 to TRBJ1-6; D remains ambiguous. The CDR3 loop spans 20 amino acids. Deletions cut 0 bases from V and 0 bases from J, with 18 bases between. Germline V gene data show CDR1 as MGHRA and CDR2 as YSYEKL.

The genes are TRBV5-4 and TRBJ2-7; D remains ambiguous. The germline V and J ends were trimmed by 0 bases and 6 bases, with 10 bases remaining between them. The CDR3 runs 13 residues. Germline CDR1 and CDR2: SGHNT and YYREEE (reference sequence). The CDR3 coding sequence is TGTGCCAGCAGCTTGGGGGCGGATCGCGAGCAGTACTTC. Its translation is CASSLGADREQYF.

The chain couples TRBV7-2 to TRBJ2-1; D not certain. The CDR3 extends over 11 amino acids. The germline V gene encodes CDR1 SGHTA and CDR2 FQGNSA. Between the trimmed V and J ends, which lost 1 base and 15 bases, there was a span of 10 bases. The CDR3 region is CASSLGLRPFF. The CDR3 region has the DNA TGTGCCAGCAGCTTAGGGTTACGTCCGTTCTTC.

The genes are TRBV10-3 and TRBJ2-1, with 15 nucleotides matching TRBD2. The CDR3 contains 15 residues. The V gene end was trimmed by 7 bases and the J gene end by 9 bases; junction bases not matched to a gene: 7. Germline values: CDR1 ENHRY, CDR2 SYGVKD. CDR3 amino acids: CAIMGLAGGGGEQFF. The CDR3, as DNA: TGTGCCATCATGGGACTAGCGGGGGGTGGCGGTGAGCAGTTCTTC.

The table lists this clone with a count of one. The sample has other DNA sequences that encode this CDR3 too. This chain connects TRBV5-1 to TRBJ2-7, with TRBD1 matching 8 bases. Trimming cost V 2 bases and J 4 bases; bases outside gene matches: 5. The CDR3 totals 14 residues. Germline V gene lookup returns CDR1 SGHRS and CDR2 YFSETQ. The CDR3 nucleotides read TGCGCCAGCAGCTTAGGGACAGGCCGTTACGAGCAGTACTTC. Encoded protein: CASSLGTGRYEQYF.